What follows is one T cell receptor (beta chain) and its context. Both 60 Vbeta primers and 13 Jbeta primers went into the PCR. Sequencing used immunoSEQ multiplex PCR; TCRdb keeps in-frame clones, though not all of them. The data contain roughly 67,000 clones, approximately 80% of them singletons. The data were taken from a study of cytomegalovirus exposure and HLA in healthy donors. Germline loops: CDR1 MNHNS, CDR2 SASEGT. V was pared by 3 bases and J by 0 bases, with 5 bases of the junction left unmatched. The CDR3 length is 16 residues. The chain has TRBV6-1 and TRBJ2-1; 7 nucleotides line up with TRBD2. The receptor was isolated from a woman younger than 45 in good health and CMV-seronegative. Sample: PBMCs. Written as DNA, the CDR3 is TGTGCCAGCAGTGACGAGCGGGATAGCTCCTACAATGAGCAGTTCTTC. Translated: CASSDERDSSYNEQFF.